The 10 T cell receptor beta chains presented below share a single source sample, sequenced in a study of metastatic and nonmetastatic thyroid tumors. Through MiXCR, TCRdb re-clonotyped the PCR reads. The sample lists 20,000 to 25,000 clones; about a quarter were seen once. Not a single patient had been given any form of treatment at any point before undergoing thyroid surgery. The sample taken for sequencing was tumor tissue. The origin of the receptors is a female donor with papillary thyroid cancer or a benign thyroid nodule (not recorded which). Some clones in this sample may be carry-over from other donors' samples.

The chain joins TRBV11-3 to TRBJ2-2; 14 bases match TRBD2. Germline trimming cut 4 bases from V and 15 bases from J; bases unmatched to any gene: 7. The CDR3 extends over 14 amino acids. Germline CDR1 reads SGHNT; CDR2 reads YENEEA. For the CDR3, the DNA is TGTGCCAGCAGCTCGGGACTAGCGGGAGACTTGTTGTTTTTT. This sequence encodes CASSSGLAGDLLFF.

V is TRBV14 and J is TRBJ2-2; 8 nucleotides line up with TRBD1. With 6 bases clipped from V and 0 bases from J, the junction kept 9 bases outside the gene matches. Germline CDR1 reads SGHDN; CDR2 reads FVKESK. This CDR3 contains 17 residues. The CDR3 spells CASSRFSDRANTGELFF. As DNA, the CDR3 is TGTGCCAGCAGTCGTTTCTCGGACAGGGCGAACACCGGGGAGCTGTTTTTT.

The sample holds many counts of this clone. This rearrangement joins TRBV6-1 to TRBJ2-1; no clear D gene. V was trimmed by 8 bases and J by 5 bases, leaving 16 bases between them. The CDR3 has 14 residues. From germline, CDR1 is MNHNS and CDR2 SASEGT. CDR3 amino acids: CASVRISVDNEQFF. In DNA, the CDR3 is TGTGCCAGCGTACGGATTTCTGTCGACAATGAGCAGTTCTTC.

The J gene is TRBJ1-2, the V gene TRBV6-1, with 8 bases fitting TRBD1. Germline assignment: CDR1 MNHNS and CDR2 SASEGT. This CDR3 region has 13 residues. Losses at the gene ends were 10 bases for V and 5 bases for J; bases not matched to a gene: 9. The chain's CDR3 is CANGPQGEYGYTF. CDR3 in DNA: TGTGCCAACGGTCCACAGGGGGAGTATGGCTACACCTTC.

As for this clone: Other DNA variants within this sample encode the same CDR3. CDR3 protein: CASSGGGAVRGEQYF. The CDR3 nucleotides read TGTGCCAGCAGCGGTGGGGGGGCGGTTAGAGGAGAGCAGTACTTC. J is TRBJ2-7 and V is TRBV14; D perhaps matches TRBD2 (7 bases). Deletions cut 5 bases from V and 7 bases from J, with 21 bases between. Germline V gene lookup returns CDR1 SGHDN and CDR2 FVKESK. The length of the CDR3 is 15 residues.

A few counts support this clone. This rearrangement joins TRBV12-5 to TRBJ2-3; TRBD2 matches 7 bases. The CDR3 is 15 residues long. The V and J ends lost 6 bases and 5 bases, in that order; junction bases with no gene match: 11. Per the germline V gene, CDR1 is LGHNT and CDR2 is FRNRAP. The CDR3 is CASGHGGWLKDTQYF. DNA for the CDR3: TGTGCTAGTGGCCACGGGGGGTGGCTGAAAGATACGCAGTATTTT.

This clone was counted at least ten times. This may arise from a read error, as a much more abundant clone is one base away. The chain recombines TRBV10-2 with TRBJ1-1; D unresolved. Germline CDR1 WSHSY, CDR2 SAAADI. The length of the CDR3 is 10 residues. Trimming took off 10 bases at V and 6 bases at J, with 9 bases between the two ends. The CDR3 DNA reads as TGCGCCACCCCAGGTGCTGAAGCTTTCTTT. It specifies CATPGAEAFF.

The sample holds a few counts of this clone. The chain links TRBV5-1 to TRBJ2-7; no firm D call. Germline V CDR1 and CDR2: SGHRS, YFSETQ. The CDR3 totals 12 residues. Trimming removed 6 bases from V and 2 bases from J, with 9 bases in between. The CDR3 DNA sequence: TGCGCCAGCAAGGGCCGCCCCTACGAGCAGTACTTC. This translates into CASKGRPYEQYF.

This clone was observed many times. The rearrangement links TRBV29-1 to TRBJ2-2; D is undetermined. Germline CDR1 is SQVTM and CDR2 is ANQGSEA. Trimming shortened V by 7 bases and J by 2 bases, and 11 bases separated the two germline ends. The CDR3 contains 13 residues. The CDR3 is CSALTLNTGELFF. The CDR3 nucleotides read TGCAGCGCCCTGACACTTAACACCGGGGAGCTGTTTTTT.

This clone was seen at least ten times. The J gene is TRBJ1-1, the V gene TRBV20-1, with 8 positions matching TRBD1. Germline CDR1 and CDR2: DFQATT and SNEGSKA (reference sequence). J lost 4 bases, V lost 2 bases, and 3 bases had no gene match. CDR3 size: 13 residues. CDR3 protein: CSARQGAVTEAFF. DNA for the CDR3: TGCAGTGCTAGACAGGGGGCCGTCACTGAAGCTTTCTTT.